One and the same sample provided the 14 T cell receptor beta chains below, sequenced in a study of blood T cells in healthy people across ages. The use of a sample-barcoded 5' primer and a J-beta primer mix characterized a second PCR of about 7 to 12 cycles. TCRdb re-called the 5' RACE reads with MiXCR, one entry per CDR3 protein. Of about 1.8 million distinct CDR3 sequences listed, about 50% are singletons. The sample comprised blood. The source of these receptors is a woman between 40 and 55 years old in good health.

This sequence joins TRBV7-8 and TRBJ2-1; D may be TRBD1 or TRBD2 (5 bases each). The CDR3 sequence is 15 residues long. With 0 bases removed from V and 5 bases from J, the gap between germline ends came to 11 bases. CDR1 and CDR2 from the germline V gene are SGHVS and FQNEAQ. In DNA form, the CDR3 reads TGTGCCAGCAGCTTAGCCGATCGGGGACACAATGAGCAGTTCTTC. Its translation is CASSLADRGHNEQFF.

This clonotype was counted between two and nine times. This chain links TRBV28 with TRBJ2-3, with 8 bases that match TRBD2. The V gene's germline CDR1 is MDHEN and CDR2 SYDVKM. CDR3 size: 16 residues. V lost 1 base and J lost 0; bases outside the gene matches: 3. The CDR3: CASSLSGGVSTDTQYF. CDR3 nucleotide sequence: TGTGCCAGCAGTTTATCCGGGGGGGTGAGCACAGATACGCAGTATTTT.

In this sample, this clonotype turned up a few times. The chain has TRBV7-2 and TRBJ1-1; 8 bases map to TRBD1. The V segment lost 3 bases and the J segment 4 bases; nucleotides outside the gene matches: 4. This CDR3 has 14 amino acids. CDR1 and CDR2 (germline): SGHTA, FQGNSA. The CDR3 sequence is CASSFHQGATEAFF. Written as DNA, the CDR3 is TGTGCCAGCAGCTTTCATCAGGGGGCCACTGAAGCTTTCTTT.

This chain uses TRBV4-3 with TRBJ1-6; D gene ambiguous. Per the germline V gene, CDR1 is LGHNA and CDR2 is YSLEER. The CDR3 loop spans 19 amino acids. The V and J ends lost 3 bases and 1 base respectively, with 19 bases between them. CDR3 coding DNA: TGCGCCAGCAGCCAGCCCGGGGTGGCACGAGGGTCCTATAATTCACCCCTCCACTTT. Amino acid sequence: CASSQPGVARGSYNSPLHF.

This rearrangement joins TRBV12-3 or TRBV12-4 to TRBJ1-6, with no clear D. Trimming removed 6 bases from V and 11 bases from J, with 17 bases in between. The CDR3 is made up of 14 amino acids. The CDR3 spells CASSMPEVGPPLHF. CDR3 bases: TGTGCCAGCAGCATGCCGGAGGTTGGCCCACCCCTCCACTTT.

The rearrangement uses TRBV28 and TRBJ2-1; 9 bases are shared with TRBD2. V gave up 3 bases and J gave up 8 bases; unmatched junction bases: 14. This CDR3 is 17 amino acids long. CDR1 and CDR2 from the germline V gene are MDHEN and SYDVKM. CDR3 in DNA: TGTGCCAGCAGTTTGGTGGCGGGGGGGCCTTTTAGCGATGAGCAGTTCTTC. Translation gives CASSLVAGGPFSDEQFF.

This clonotype was seen a few times. CDR3 protein: CASSYLGDEQYF. The CDR3 DNA follows: TGTGCCAGCAGTTACCTGGGGGACGAGCAGTACTTC. The chain recombines TRBV6-2 or TRBV6-3 with TRBJ2-5; D could derive from TRBD1 or TRBD2 (5 bases each). The J call is uncertain, as TRBJ2-7 better fits the DNA end. The CDR3 loop spans 12 amino acids. Germline V lookup: CDR1 MNHEY, CDR2 SVGEGT.

The chain links TRBV5-5 to TRBJ2-1; TRBD2 matches at 13 bases. This CDR3 is 17 amino acids long. The germline V gene encodes CDR1 SGHKS and CDR2 YYEKEE (reference sequence). With 1 base clipped from V and 4 bases from J, the junction kept 5 bases outside the gene matches. CDR3 loop: CASSLPGLAGAYNEQFF. The CDR3 nucleotides read TGTGCCAGCAGCTTGCCCGGACTAGCGGGGGCTTACAATGAGCAGTTCTTC.

The V call is TRBV5-1, the J call TRBJ2-7, with a possible D match to TRBD2 (5 bases). The CDR3 runs 14 residues. V lost 4 bases and J lost 3, with 14 bases in between. The V gene's germline CDR1 is SGHRS and CDR2 YFSETQ. The CDR3 sequence is CASSVGSTLYEQYF. CDR3 DNA: TGCGCCAGCAGCGTGGGGAGTACGCTCTACGAGCAGTACTTC.

V usage is TRBV19 and J usage is TRBJ1-2; perhaps TRBD1 as D (5 bases). CDR1 and CDR2 from the germline V gene are LNHDA and SQIVND (reference sequence). CDR3 length equals 14 residues. Trimming took 4 bases from V and 2 from J, leaving 11 bases between them. The CDR3 loop is CASSTTGPNYGYTF. DNA of the CDR3: TGTGCCAGTAGTACAACAGGACCGAACTATGGCTACACCTTC.

This clonotype was detected only a few times. The rearrangement joins TRBV19 to TRBJ1-6; 7 nucleotides line up with TRBD1. Germline V gene data show CDR1 as LNHDA and CDR2 as SQIVND (reference sequence). The CDR3 is made up of 13 amino acids. V lost 2 bases to trimming and J lost 10 bases; unmatched junction nucleotides: 2. The CDR3 DNA follows: TGTGCCAGTAGTATACAGGGGGACTCACCCCTCCACTTT. It is translated as CASSIQGDSPLHF. Supplemented by reference TRBV19 and TRBJ1-6, the full variable domain reads DGGITQSPKYLFRKEGQNVTLSCEQNLNHDAMYWYRQDPGQGLRLIYYSQIVNDFQKGDIAEGYSVSREKKESFPLTVTSAQKNPTAFYLCASSIQGDSPLHFGNGTRLTVT.

The sample holds one count of this clonotype. The CDR3 nucleotides are TGCAGTGCTAGAGTTCCAGCCGGGACCCAGTACTTC. This encodes CSARVPAGTQYF. The chain has TRBV20-1 and TRBJ2-5, with unresolved D. The V and J ends lost 1 base and 7 bases respectively, with 10 bases between them. The CDR3 is 12 amino acids. The germline gives CDR1 DFQATT, CDR2 SNEGSKA (reference sequence).

The table lists this clonotype with a count of one. This chain's CDR3 is CASYFTGASTDTQYF. As DNA, the CDR3 is TGCGCCAGCTATTTTACGGGGGCAAGCACAGATACGCAGTATTTT. V gene TRBV5-1 combines with J gene TRBJ2-3; D may correspond to TRBD1 or TRBD2 (6 bases each). The V end was cut by 7 bases, the J end by 0 bases, with 15 bases between. The CDR3 is made up of 15 amino acids. The germline gives CDR1 SGHRS, CDR2 YFSETQ. Combining the CDR3 with reference TRBV5-1 and TRBJ2-3 gives the whole variable domain KAGVTQTPRYLIKTRGQQVTLSCSPISGHRSVSWYQQTPGQGLQFLFEYFSETQRNKGNFPGRFSGRQFSNSRSEMNVSTLELGDSALYLCASYFTGASTDTQYFGPGTRLTVL.

This clonotype was observed a few times. The chain recombines TRBV4-3 with TRBJ2-7; D might be TRBD1 or TRBD2, each matching 6 bases. CDR1 is LGHNA and CDR2 is YSLEER in the germline V gene. The CDR3 runs 16 residues. Trimming pared 0 bases from V and 0 bases from J, leaving 12 bases between. The CDR3 protein is CASSQERGDNSYEQYF. CDR3 in DNA: TGCGCCAGCAGCCAAGAAAGGGGGGACAACTCCTACGAGCAGTACTTC.